This TCR beta chain derives from a study of T cells in pancreatic ductal adenocarcinoma (dated 2017 in TCRdb). General notes on the study: Seeking insight into the adaptive T-cell response that arises naturally, the researchers examined how many CD8+ T cells infiltrated tumors of resected pancreatic ductal adenocarcinoma, where they sat, and what features they had, alongside the same properties of suppressive cells. General conclusions and limits of the study: Tumor versus blood clonality comparisons may be biased because tumors are enriched in CD45RO+ effector rather than naive T cells, biasing toward lower diversity. Because inoperable disease is present at presentation in most pancreatic cancer patients, the resected cohort was biased toward the minority with early-stage disease. Blood samples had more total productive templates and 7 to 10-fold more unique clonotypes than tumor samples. There was no significant difference in T-cell clonality between tumor and blood, where mean clonality was about 0.11 for tumors and roughly 0.079 for blood.

Selected pancreatic ductal adenocarcinoma patients had undergone surgery without neoadjuvant therapy. Peripheral blood was collected in heparin tubes, and PBMCs were isolated by histopaque density gradient and cryopreserved in around 9% DMSO. Using the DNeasy Blood and Tissue Kit along with Proteinase K and RNase treatment, genomic DNA was extracted from over 5 PBMC specimens and nine or ten flash-frozen tumor specimens. TCR beta CDR3 regions were amplified from genomic DNA using the immunoSEQ hsTCRB kit. An Illumina HiSeq system was used to carry out high-throughput TRB CDR3 sequencing. Regarding the original processing steps: The immunoSEQ software was used to analyze sequencing reads, and nonproductive sequences containing premature stops or frame-shifts were removed. Clonality of the repertoire was calculated as one minus Shannon entropy normalized by log2 of the number of unique productive sequences. The source is immuneACCESS, and TCRdb retained only in-frame sequences with V and J called. Part of the clones is not carried over; for the studies checked, unresolved V genes explain less than half of this, and the remainder is unexplained. V and J calls and clone size come straight from that table; D and trimming were deduced from the DNA. Present in this sample are about 97,000 clones, about 95% of which were seen just once. Of the sample, less than 4% falls within the top ten clones.

A note on this clone: What this receptor recognizes is not known. Base qualities were left out, and no much larger clone turns up one base away.

This clonotype was obtained from a human donor with pancreatic ductal adenocarcinoma. The sequenced sample was PBMCs.

CDR3 reads: CASTIGGSMNTEAFF. The DNA sequence is given as TGTGCCAGCACCATTGGGGGGAGCATGAACACTGAAGCTTTCTTT. The sequence links TRBV7-9 to TRBJ1-1, and perhaps TRBD1 as D gene, on 5 matching bases. There are 15 amino acids in the CDR3, from cysteine to phenylalanine inclusive. Only the CDR3 DNA stays, 45 bases, in frame from base 1. A distance of 15 bases separates the germline ends of V and J, which lose 7 bases and 0 bases respectively. CDR1 and CDR2 (SEHNR, FQNEAQ) derive from the germline V gene (reference sequence).